Shown below are 23 T cell receptor beta chains from a single sample sequenced in a study of T cells after yellow fever vaccination. Via MiXCR, TCRdb re-called the 5' RACE reads, giving one row per CDR3 protein. The table lists more than 95,000 distinct CDR3 sequences, under 8.5% of them singletons. The sequencing used CD4+ T cells sorted from PBMCs, collected 9 to 11 days after the first yellow fever vaccination. Receptors originate from a man between 18 and 35 years old who received the YFV17D yellow fever vaccine.

This clonotype has ten or more counts. J is TRBJ2-2 and V is TRBV2; 7 nucleotides match TRBD1. CDR3 length equals 15 residues. Germline CDR1 and CDR2: SNHLY and FYNNEI. The J segment lost 5 bases and the V segment lost 6 bases, leaving 9 bases of the junction unmatched. CDR3 loop: CASRQLQGTTGELFF. The CDR3 nucleotides read TGTGCCAGCAGGCAACTACAGGGGACGACCGGGGAGCTGTTTTTT.

This clonotype came up many times. The chain joins TRBV3-1 to TRBJ2-7; unclear D gene. This CDR3 is built from 14 residues. V was shortened by 3 bases and J by 2 bases, with 11 bases between the two germline ends. From germline, CDR1 is LGHDT and CDR2 YNNKEL (reference sequence). This chain's CDR3 is CASSQGPTTYEQYV. For the CDR3, the DNA is TGTGCCAGCAGCCAGGGCCCGACAACCTACGAGCAGTACGTC.

The V and J genes are TRBV18 and TRBJ2-7, with TRBD2 as a possible D gene (7 bases). V dropped 6 bases and J dropped 4 bases, with 16 bases sitting between them. The CDR3 extends over 14 amino acids. Germline assignment: CDR1 KGHSH and CDR2 LQKENI. CDR3 region: CASSQLEGGYEQYV. The CDR3 region has the DNA TGTGCCAGCTCTCAGCTAGAGGGGGGGTACGAGCAGTACGTC.

This clonotype was seen ten or more times. The gene calls are TRBV12-3 or TRBV12-4 and TRBJ2-3; D gene unclear. V shed 6 bases and J shed 2 bases, with 9 bases lying between them. The CDR3 covers 13 residues. The CDR3 spells CASREENTDTQYF. The CDR3 coding sequence is TGTGCCAGCAGGGAAGAAAACACAGATACGCAGTATTTT.

This clonotype was observed at least ten times. The V call is TRBV7-2, the J call TRBJ2-3; 9 positions agree with TRBD2. The CDR3 is made up of 15 amino acids. With V trimmed by 2 bases and J by 6 bases, 6 bases remained unmatched. Germline V gene data show CDR1 as SGHTA and CDR2 as FQGNSA. The CDR3, as DNA: TGTGCCAGCAGCTTAATAGCGGGGGCGGGGGATACGCAGTATTTT. Translating gives CASSLIAGAGDTQYF.

In its sample, this clonotype was seen a few times. The V and J genes are TRBV7-2 and TRBJ2-7, with D possibly being TRBD1 (6 bases). The germline V and J ends were trimmed by 5 bases and 4 bases, with 12 bases remaining between them. Germline V gene data show CDR1 as SGHTA and CDR2 as FQGNSA. The CDR3 extends over 13 amino acids. For the CDR3, the DNA is TGTGCCAGCAGCCGCATTCAGGGGTACGAGCAGTACTTC. It encodes CASSRIQGYEQYF.

This clonotype has at least ten counts. This sequence joins TRBV5-1 and TRBJ2-5; D call uncertain. The CDR3 sequence is 14 residues long. Germline lookup yields CDR1 SGHRS and CDR2 YFSETQ. Deletions cut 0 bases from V and 4 bases from J, with 10 bases between. The CDR3 nucleotides are TGCGCCAGCAGCTTGGCTGCTGAGCCAGAGACCCAGTACTTC. Protein sequence: CASSLAAEPETQYF. Variable domain in full (rest from reference TRBV5-1 and TRBJ2-5): KAGVTQTPRYLIKTRGQQVTLSCSPISGHRSVSWYQQTPGQGLQFLFEYFSETQRNKGNFPGRFSGRQFSNSRSEMNVSTLELGDSALYLCASSLAAEPETQYFGPGTRLLVL.

This clonotype was recorded at least ten times. The rearrangement uses TRBV7-6 and TRBJ2-5; D uncertain. Per germline, CDR1 SGHVS and CDR2 FNYEAQ. With 2 bases removed from V and 5 bases from J, the gap between germline ends came to 12 bases. The CDR3 has 14 residues. In DNA form, the CDR3 reads TGTGCCAGCAGCTTATGGGGTGGAAGGGAGACCCAGTACTTC. Translation gives CASSLWGGRETQYF. Complete variable domain (other parts from reference TRBV7-6 and TRBJ2-5): GAGVSQSPRYKVTKRGQDVALRCDPISGHVSLYWYRQALGQGPEFLTYFNYEAQQDKSGLPNDRFSAERPEGSISTLTIQRTEQRDSAMYRCASSLWGGRETQYFGPGTRLLVL.

This clonotype was observed a single time. The chain links TRBV12-3 or TRBV12-4 to TRBJ2-5; 10 bases align to TRBD2. The CDR3 sequence is 15 residues long. Trimming took 8 bases from V and 5 from J; bases not matched to a gene: 11. CDR3 sequence reads: CASGEGAGGPETQYF. The CDR3 coding sequence is TGTGCCAGCGGCGAAGGAGCGGGGGGGCCGGAGACCCAGTACTTC.

This clonotype has a count of ten or more. The chain carries TRBV4-1 and TRBJ1-2; D might be TRBD1 (6 bases). CDR3 length: 16 residues. V lost 1 base and J 3 bases, leaving 15 bases between the germline ends. Looked up from germline, CDR1 is MGHRA and CDR2 is YSYEKL. CDR3 region: CASSQASQGFYYGYTF. The DNA for the CDR3 is TGCGCCAGCAGCCAAGCTTCACAGGGATTCTACTATGGCTACACCTTC.

At least ten counts were recorded for this clonotype. The chain uses TRBV6-5 and TRBJ2-7; D is uncertain. The germline V and J ends were trimmed by 0 bases and 6 bases, with 9 bases remaining between them. Germline values: CDR1 MNHEY, CDR2 SVGAGI. This CDR3 is built from 13 residues. For the CDR3, the DNA is TGTGCCAGCAGTTACTCGATGGGTTCCGAGCAGTACGTC. This gives the protein CASSYSMGSEQYV.

This clonotype was seen at least ten times. CDR3 protein: CASSLDLGGGTQYF. The CDR3 DNA sequence: TGCGCCAGCAGCTTGGACCTAGGAGGAGGTACGCAGTATTTT. V and J are TRBV5-1 and TRBJ2-3, with a weak D call TRBD2 (5 bases). The CDR3 consists of 14 residues. In germline, CDR1 is SGHRS, CDR2 YFSETQ. Trimming took 0 bases from V and 8 from J, leaving 13 bases between them.

This chain connects TRBV18 to TRBJ1-2, with no clear D. Trimming stripped 0 bases from V and 4 bases from J, with 15 bases between. This CDR3 contains 16 residues. The germline CDR1 and CDR2 sequences are KGHSH and LQKENI. CDR3 nucleotides: TGTGCCAGCTCACCACCCCCGGGCATACGTTTCTATGGCTACACCTTC. Residues: CASSPPPGIRFYGYTF.

This clonotype was observed at least ten times. The V gene is TRBV12-3 or TRBV12-4, the J gene TRBJ2-7; 7 nucleotides agree with TRBD2. The CDR3 contains 14 residues. V shed 7 bases, J shed 6 bases, and the junction held 12 bases outside the gene matches. The CDR3 DNA is TGTGCCAGCACCCCCTCGGGGGGTACCCGCGAGCAGTACTTC. The encoded protein is CASTPSGGTREQYF.

The DNA of the CDR3 is TGTGCCACCGAGCCCGTAACAGGCGGCACCGGGGAGCTGTTTTTT. It encodes CATEPVTGGTGELFF. The chain recombines TRBV18 with TRBJ2-2, with D possibly being TRBD1 (5 bases). Germline CDR1 and CDR2: KGHSH and LQKENI. This CDR3 spans 15 amino acids. Trimming took off 10 bases at V and 4 bases at J, with 19 bases between the two ends.

The chain uses TRBV20-1 and TRBJ2-7; 8 positions agree with TRBD2. This CDR3 has 15 amino acids. Germline-derived CDR1 and CDR2 are DFQATT and SNEGSKA (reference sequence). V was clipped by 1 base and J by 3 bases; unmatched bases: 8. The CDR3 bases are TGCAGTGCTAGAGGGGCCCAGCGGGGGTACTACGAGCAGTACGTC. Its translation is CSARGAQRGYYEQYV.

This clonotype appeared many times. The chain employs TRBV4-3 and TRBJ2-6; the D is unclear. The CDR3 is 18 amino acids. The V gene lost 1 base and the J gene lost 1 base, with 14 bases spanning the gap. CDR1 is LGHNA and CDR2 is YSLEER in the germline V gene. DNA for the CDR3: TGCGCCAGCAGCCAAGTTGGGCCCCAGGAGTCTGGGGCCAACGTCCTGACTTTC. It specifies CASSQVGPQESGANVLTF.

This clonotype was picked up many times. The V gene is TRBV6-5, the J gene TRBJ2-7, with a weak D call TRBD2 (5 bases). Germline CDR1 and CDR2: MNHEY and SVGAGI. V was pared by 0 bases and J by 1 base, with 10 bases between. The CDR3 has 15 amino acids. CDR3 loop: CASSYSFGVSYEQYF. CDR3 DNA sequence: TGTGCCAGCAGTTACTCATTCGGGGTGTCCTACGAGCAGTACTTC.

This clonotype was counted many times. The chain uses TRBV12-3 or TRBV12-4 and TRBJ2-7; tentatively, D is TRBD1 (6 bases). This CDR3 comprises 14 residues. The germline V and J ends were trimmed by 3 bases and 1 base, with 10 bases remaining between them. CDR3 protein: CASSFNRDSYEQYF. CDR3 in DNA: TGTGCCAGCAGTTTCAACAGGGATTCCTACGAGCAGTACTTC.

Ten or more counts support this clonotype. The rearrangement links TRBV5-4 to TRBJ2-2; D may match TRBD1 or TRBD2 (5 bases each). Trimming took off 4 bases at V and 4 bases at J, with 17 bases between the two ends. Germline loops: CDR1 SGHNT, CDR2 YYREEE (reference sequence). This CDR3 has 16 amino acids. In DNA form, the CDR3 reads TGTGCCAGCAGCAAAGGGACGGACACGAGCACCGGGGAGCTGTTTTTT. Protein sequence: CASSKGTDTSTGELFF. Full variable domain (remainder filled in from reference TRBV5-4 and TRBJ2-2): ETGVTQSPTHLIKTRGQQVTLRCSSQSGHNTVSWYQQALGQGPQFIFQYYREEENGRGNFPPRFSGLQFPNYSSELNVNALELDDSALYLCASSKGTDTSTGELFFGEGSRLTVL.

The table lists this clonotype with a few counts. The chain is built from TRBV18 and TRBJ1-3, with D uncertain. V dropped 0 bases and J dropped 0 bases, with 6 bases sitting between them. In germline, CDR1 is KGHSH, CDR2 LQKENI. The CDR3 contains 15 residues. The CDR3 loop is CASSPPPDSGNTIYF. DNA for the CDR3: TGTGCCAGCTCACCACCCCCAGACTCTGGAAACACCATATATTTT. The variable domain in full, with the rest retrieved from reference TRBV18 and TRBJ1-3, is NAGVMQNPRHLVRRRGQEARLRCSPMKGHSHVYWYRQLPEEGLKFMVYLQKENIIDESGMPKERFSAEFPKEGPSILRIQQVVRGDSAAYFCASSPPPDSGNTIYFGEGSWLTVV.

This chain joins TRBV5-1 and TRBJ1-1; tentatively, D is TRBD1 (6 bases). Trimming shortened V by 7 bases and J by 2 bases, and 21 bases separated the two germline ends. Looked up from germline, CDR1 is SGHRS and CDR2 is YFSETQ. This CDR3 is built from 16 residues. The CDR3 region is CASGISPAGVNTEAFF. The CDR3 nucleotides are TGCGCCAGCGGAATAAGTCCGGCAGGGGTTAACACTGAAGCTTTCTTT.

This clonotype was seen ten or more times. This chain connects TRBV27 to TRBJ1-2; no firm D call. Trimming removed 4 bases at V and 5 bases at J, with 11 bases between. CDR3 length: 13 residues. The germline CDR1 and CDR2 sequences are MNHEY and SMNVEV (reference sequence). CDR3 coding DNA: TGTGCCAGCAGTTCGGACGGAAGATATGGCTACACCTTC. It yields the protein CASSSDGRYGYTF.